The clone carrying this TCR beta chain appeared a single time. Antigen specificity is unknown. This sample was taken from a study of T-cell memory formation after mild COVID-19. Study outcomes and limitations: Clones shrinking between day 15 and 85 showed a balanced CD4/CD8 split, and those that grew later tilted toward CD4+. The main location of contracting CD4+ clones was CM and EM, and that of contracting CD8+ clones was EMRA.

One entry per CDR3 protein, called by TCRdb with MiXCR from the 5' RACE reads. The profile shows more than 150,000 distinct CDR3 sequences, 20% to 25% of them singletons. The CDR3 sequence is 15 residues long. The V gene's germline CDR1 is SQVTM and CDR2 ANQGSEA. V lost 7 bases to trimming and J lost 7 bases; unmatched junction nucleotides: 13. The clonotype comes from an adult woman who had mild COVID-19 (a few samples of this study predate the infection). Cell type and time point are not known. The chain has TRBV29-1 and TRBJ1-2, with 12 bases lining up with TRBD1. The sequenced sample consisted of PBMCs or a T cell subset sorted from them (not recorded which). The DNA for the CDR3 is TGCAGCGGTCATCCCGGGACAGGGGGCGGTAGTGGCTACACCTTC. Amino acid sequence: CSGHPGTGGGSGYTF.